A single sample gave rise to the 16 T cell receptor beta chains below, sequenced in a study of blood T cell repertoires in COVID-19. The assay was immunoSEQ multiplex PCR, and TCRdb's table has in-frame clones only and misses some. The data hold 90,000 or so clones, with roughly nine tenths observed a single time. The sample was peripheral blood. Receptor source: a woman older than 75 with active COVID-19.

This rearrangement joins TRBV28 to TRBJ2-4; D might be TRBD2 (6 bases). This CDR3 comprises 18 residues. CDR1 is MDHEN and CDR2 is SYDVKM in the germline V gene. V was pared by 4 bases and J by 5 bases, with 24 bases between. CDR3 DNA: TGTGCCAGCAGTTCCCTTGGGGGGACTCGCTCGCGGGAAAACATTCAGTACTTC. It is translated as CASSSLGGTRSRENIQYF.

The chain has TRBV9 and TRBJ1-6; the match to TRBD1 covers 8 bases. V trimming: 4 bases; J trimming: 8 bases; junction bases outside the gene matches: 8. Germline V gives CDR1 SGDLS, CDR2 YYNGEE. The CDR3 extends over 15 amino acids. In DNA form, the CDR3 reads TGTGCCAGCAGCAGGACAGGGTTTAGAGATTCACCCCTCCACTTT. Protein sequence: CASSRTGFRDSPLHF.

This rearrangement joins TRBV7-9 to TRBJ2-4; the D gene is possibly TRBD2 (6 bases). The V end lost 5 bases, the J end lost 0 bases, and 17 bases lay between the germline ends. In germline, CDR1 is SEHNR, CDR2 FQNEAQ (reference sequence). The length of the CDR3 is 17 residues. The CDR3 bases are TGTGCCAGCAGCGCCCTGGTCGGGCGGGGAGCCAAAAACATTCAGTACTTC. This encodes CASSALVGRGAKNIQYF.

The rearrangement joins TRBV11-2 to TRBJ1-2; D is undetermined. In germline, CDR1 is SGHAT, CDR2 FQNNGV. This CDR3 has 12 residues. Trimming removed 5 bases at V and 8 bases at J, with 12 bases between. CDR3 nucleotide sequence: TGTGCCAGCAGCGAGGGATTCGGGGGCTACACCTTC. This encodes CASSEGFGGYTF. The entire variable domain, with the rest obtained from reference TRBV11-2 and TRBJ1-2, is as follows: EAGVAQSPRYKIIEKRQSVAFWCNPISGHATLYWYQQILGQGPKLLIQFQNNGVVDDSQLPKDRFSAERLKGVDSTLKIQPAKLEDSAVYLCASSEGFGGYTFGSGTRLTVV.

The chain is built from TRBV28 and TRBJ1-2; tentatively, D is TRBD1 (6 bases). The V end was cut by 5 bases, the J end by 5 bases, with 15 bases between. CDR1 and CDR2 from the germline V gene are MDHEN and SYDVKM. The CDR3 extends over 14 amino acids. The DNA for the CDR3 is TGTGCCAGCAGTACGCAGACAGGAGTTTATGGCTACACCTTC. It yields the protein CASSTQTGVYGYTF.

The rearrangement joins TRBV28 to TRBJ1-4, with a tentative D call TRBD1 (6 bases). CDR3 size: 16 residues. Germline CDR1 is MDHEN and CDR2 is SYDVKM. Trimming took 4 bases from V and 7 from J, leaving 19 bases between them. CDR3 loop: CASSSHWAGASEKLFF. CDR3 nucleotides: TGTGCCAGCAGTTCCCATTGGGCGGGGGCGAGTGAAAAACTGTTTTTT.

V and J are TRBV5-8 and TRBJ1-2; 7 bases line up with TRBD1. With V trimmed by 1 base and J by 3 bases, 9 bases remained unmatched. The CDR3 covers 16 residues. CDR1 and CDR2 (germline): SGHTS, YDEGEE. Here the CDR3 reads CASSLNRPGGHYGYTF. CDR3 nucleotide sequence: TGTGCCAGCAGCTTGAATCGTCCAGGGGGGCACTATGGCTACACCTTC.

The chain has TRBV5-6 and TRBJ1-6; 8 bases map to TRBD1. Germline V gene lookup returns CDR1 SGHDT and CDR2 YYEEEE. Trimming took 2 bases from V and 10 from J; bases not matched to a gene: 11. This CDR3 contains 16 residues. CDR3 residues: CASSFSGQGRFSPLHF. For the CDR3, the DNA is TGTGCCAGCAGCTTCTCTGGACAGGGCAGATTCTCACCCCTCCACTTT.

CDR3 bases: TGTGCCAGCTCACCAAGCACTGGCTATGGCTACACCTTC. Amino acid sequence: CASSPSTGYGYTF. The V gene is TRBV18, the J gene TRBJ1-2; D gene ambiguous. Germline lookup yields CDR1 KGHSH and CDR2 LQKENI. This CDR3 has 13 residues. Trimming stripped 2 bases from V and 4 bases from J, with 8 bases between.

The chain carries TRBV15 and TRBJ2-2, with TRBD1 matching over 8 bases. The length of the CDR3 is 13 residues. V lost 6 bases and J lost 7; bases outside the gene matches: 4. Germline CDR1 reads LNHNV; CDR2 reads YYDKDF (reference sequence). In nucleotides, the CDR3 is TGTGCCACCAGGGACAGGGTTGACGGGGAGCTGTTTTTT. As protein: CATRDRVDGELFF. Together with reference TRBV15 and TRBJ2-2, the CDR3 gives the full variable domain: DAMVIQNPRYQVTQFGKPVTLSCSQTLNHNVMYWYQQKSSQAPKLLFHYYDKDFNNEADTPDNFQSRRPNTSFCFLDIRSPGLGDTAMYLCATRDRVDGELFFGEGSRLTVL.

J is TRBJ2-7 and V is TRBV7-9; TRBD1 aligns across 8 bases. V lost 4 bases and J lost 5; bases outside the gene matches: 10. This CDR3 spans 15 amino acids. CDR1 is SEHNR, CDR2 FQNEAQ, per germline (reference sequence). The CDR3 nucleotides read TGTGCCAGCAGCTCTACGCCACGGACAGGGAACGAGCAGTACTTC. The encoded protein is CASSSTPRTGNEQYF.

The chain has TRBV11-1 and TRBJ2-3; the D gene is possibly TRBD1 (6 bases). Germline loops: CDR1 SGHAT, CDR2 FQDESV (reference sequence). Trimming shortened V by 3 bases and J by 4 bases, and 14 bases separated the two germline ends. CDR3 length: 15 amino acids. CDR3 nucleotides: TGTGCCAGCAGCTTCCAACAGGGAACTGCAGATACGCAGTATTTT. It is translated as CASSFQQGTADTQYF. The complete variable domain, with remaining parts taken from reference TRBV11-1 and TRBJ2-3, reads EAEVAQSPRYKITEKSQAVAFWCDPISGHATLYWYRQILGQGPELLVQFQDESVVDDSQLPKDRFSAERLKGVDSTLKIQPAELGDSAMYLCASSFQQGTADTQYFGPGTRLTVL.

A note on this clone: Other DNA sequences in this sample translate to the same CDR3. The J gene is TRBJ1-5, the V gene TRBV28; 7 bases are a match to TRBD1. The germline gives CDR1 MDHEN, CDR2 SYDVKM. This CDR3 has 12 residues. The trim removed 11 bases at V and 5 bases at J, leaving 6 bases unmatched. CDR3 residues: CASSGQYQPQHF. The CDR3 DNA sequence: TGTGCCTCCTCGGGACAGTATCAGCCCCAGCATTTT.

The chain is built from TRBV7-2 and TRBJ2-7; 8 bases agree with TRBD1. J gave up 3 bases and V 1 base, and 11 bases lay outside the gene matches. The CDR3 contains 17 residues. CDR1 is SGHTA and CDR2 is FQGNSA in the germline V gene. DNA for the CDR3: TGTGCCAGCAGCTTAGTAATCCCGGACAGGGCAGACTACGAGCAGTACTTC. As protein: CASSLVIPDRADYEQYF.

The chain carries TRBV19 and TRBJ1-6, with D maybe TRBD1 (5 bases). V lost 5 bases and J lost 5, with 13 bases in between. This CDR3 is 15 amino acids long. Germline assignment: CDR1 LNHDA and CDR2 SQIVND (reference sequence). CDR3 coding DNA: TGTGCCAGTAGTTCGCCGGGACTGAATAATTCACCCCTCCACTTT. Its translation is CASSSPGLNNSPLHF.

This clone was detected a few times. This rearrangement joins TRBV4-1 to TRBJ2-1; 7 bases agree with TRBD1. Germline lookup yields CDR1 MGHRA and CDR2 YSYEKL. The CDR3 sequence is 17 residues long. Trimming cost V 2 bases and J 6 bases; bases outside gene matches: 13. The CDR3 DNA reads as TGCGCCAGCAGCCAAAAGTCAGGGGGAGTAGTTGGCAATGAGCAGTTCTTC. Its translation is CASSQKSGGVVGNEQFF.